This T cell receptor beta chain derives from a study of cytomegalovirus exposure and HLA in healthy donors. V dropped 3 bases and J dropped 6; count of bases not matched to a gene: 8. Germline V gives CDR1 SGHTA, CDR2 FQGTGA. The length of the CDR3 is 15 residues. Vbeta (60) and Jbeta (13) primers were used in the PCR. TCRdb keeps only in-frame clones here, not all; method: immunoSEQ multiplex PCR. The top ten clones hold 4.5% to 6% of a sample with over 200,000 clones, around 76% of them seen once. The TCR was taken from a woman aged 40 to 50 in good health and CMV-seropositive. Sequencing was carried out using PBMCs. The J gene is TRBJ2-1, the V gene TRBV7-3; 7 bases are a match to TRBD2. CDR3 sequence: CASSFSSGVVNEQFF. The CDR3 DNA is TGTGCCAGCAGCTTCTCGAGCGGGGTGGTCAATGAGCAGTTCTTC.